The 3 T cell receptor beta chains in this list originate from one sample, sequenced in a study of OX40 agonist ivuxolimab in advanced cancers. Sequenced by immunoSEQ multiplex PCR; TCRdb stores in-frame clones only, minus some. This table has fewer than 50,000 clones, 75% to 90% appearing once. Specimen: CD4+ or CD8+ T cells sorted from blood, collected in a trial of the OX40 agonist ivuxolimab. These receptor sequences come from an adult with an advanced solid tumor such as melanoma, head and neck, liver or kidney cancer.

This clone is a singleton in its sample. The V gene is TRBV30, the J gene TRBJ2-7; D is ambiguous. V gave up 0 bases and J gave up 2 bases, with 11 bases separating them. The CDR3 loop spans 14 amino acids. Germline V gives CDR1 GTSNPN, CDR2 SVGIG (reference sequence). In DNA, the CDR3 is TGTGCCTGGAGTGTGATGGAAATTACCTACGAGCAGTACTTC. Its protein product is CAWSVMEITYEQYF.

The gene calls are TRBV27 and TRBJ2-1, with D perhaps matching TRBD2 (6 bases). Germline-derived CDR1 and CDR2 are MNHEY and SMNVEV (reference sequence). V was cut by 5 bases and J by 8 bases, with 10 bases left in between. This CDR3 comprises 12 residues. The CDR3 bases are TGTGCCAGCAGTCAGACTAGATATGAGCAGTTCTTC. Its translation is CASSQTRYEQFF.

The genes are TRBV21-1 and TRBJ1-2. TRBV21-1 is termed a pseudogene. The CDR3 spans 15 residues. The CDR3 spells CASSGGVRVRYGYTF. In DNA, the CDR3 is TGTGCCAGCAGCGGAGGAGTCCGAGTACGCTATGGCTACACCTTC.